This T cell receptor beta chain came from a study of T-cell reconstitution after alpha-beta-depleted transplantation in children. Points from the study as a whole: At around two months after transplant, the alpha-beta T cells were reportedly derived from several hundred expanded clones that came from non-depleted graft cells.

Remarks on this clonotype: Its target is not known. This may be a read error, as it is one base from a much larger clone.

Unique molecular identifiers tagged the TCRbeta library. TCRdb re-called the PCR reads with MiXCR, one entry per CDR3 protein. The data show approximately 290,000 distinct CDR3 sequences, with about 9.9% seen just once and 23% held by the top ten. Trimming shortened V by 5 bases and J by 5 bases, and 21 bases separated the two germline ends. Germline lookup yields CDR1 SQVTM and CDR2 ANQGSEA. CDR3 length equals 15 residues. The sequence derives from a male patient between 2 and 10 years old who had a stem cell transplant for chronic granulomatous disease, so the T cells may come from the graft donor. The sequences come from peripheral blood, collected 180 days after TCRalphabeta/CD19-depleted stem cell transplant. The rearrangement uses TRBV29-1 and TRBJ2-5, with D maybe TRBD2 (6 bases). CDR3: CSVRVSGDSKETQYF. CDR3 DNA sequence: TGCAGCGTTAGGGTATCGGGAGACTCTAAGGAGACCCAGTACTTC.